The 10 T cell receptor beta chains below come from one sample, sequenced in a study of blood T cells in healthy people across ages. Using a J-beta primer mix together with a sample-barcoded 5' primer, a second PCR was run for roughly 6 to 11 cycles. Each CDR3 protein is one row after TCRdb ran MiXCR on the 5' RACE reads. Counted here are about 680,000 distinct CDR3 sequences, more than 40% occurring once; the ten biggest clones make up 30% to 35%. The sample was blood. All receptors derive from a woman in her sixties or seventies in good health.

The chain uses TRBV7-9 and TRBJ2-4, with D maybe TRBD2 (7 bases). The end of the DNA fits TRBJ2-7 better, so the J call may be wrong. The CDR3 is made up of 15 amino acids. Germline V lookup: CDR1 SEHNR, CDR2 FQNEAQ (reference sequence). CDR3 region: CASSRAGHTRDEQYF. The DNA for the CDR3 is TGTGCCAGCAGCCGAGCGGGACATACGAGGGACGAGCAGTACTTC.

This clonotype was seen a few times. This chain joins TRBV30 and TRBJ2-7; 11 nucleotides line up with TRBD2. V shed 3 bases, J shed 1 base, and the junction held 11 bases outside the gene matches. The CDR3 extends over 17 amino acids. Germline assignment: CDR1 GTSNPN and CDR2 SVGIG (reference sequence). For the CDR3, the DNA is TGTGCCTGGAGACCCAGGGAGGGGACTAGCGGTTCCTACGAGCAGTACTTC. It translates to CAWRPREGTSGSYEQYF.

The chain uses TRBV12-3 or TRBV12-4 and TRBJ2-3; a weak D match, TRBD2 (5 bases). Trimming removed 3 bases from V and 0 bases from J, with 13 bases in between. The CDR3 has 16 residues. This chain's CDR3 is CASSFGSGASTDTQYF. As DNA, the CDR3 is TGTGCCAGCAGTTTCGGCAGCGGAGCTAGCACAGATACGCAGTATTTT.

This clonotype was seen only once. The CDR3 loop is CASSFRSGGTDTQYF. The CDR3 DNA sequence: TGTGCCAGCAGCTTCCGTAGCGGAGGCACAGATACGCAGTATTTT. The genes are TRBV7-2 and TRBJ2-3; a possible D gene is TRBD2 (6 bases). This CDR3 comprises 15 residues. The germline CDR1 and CDR2 sequences are SGHTA and FQGNSA. Trimming removed 3 bases at V and 1 base at J, with 11 bases between.

The chain uses TRBV5-6 and TRBJ2-4, with D maybe TRBD2 (5 bases). CDR1 is SGHDT and CDR2 is YYEEEE in the germline V gene. Trimming took off 0 bases at V and 13 bases at J, with 14 bases between the two ends. This CDR3 spans 13 amino acids. The CDR3, as DNA: TGTGCCAGCAGCTTGGCCTACCGATGGGAGCAGTACTTC. Protein sequence: CASSLAYRWEQYF. Supplemented by reference TRBV5-6 and TRBJ2-4, the full variable domain reads DAGVTQSPTHLIKTRGQQVTLRCSPKSGHDTVSWYQQALGQGPQFIFQYYEEEERQRGNFPDRFSGHQFPNYSSELNVNALLLGDSALYLCASSLAYRWEQYFGAGTRLSVL.

The rearrangement joins TRBV28 to TRBJ1-2; D perhaps matches TRBD1 (5 bases). CDR1 and CDR2 from the germline V gene are MDHEN and SYDVKM. The CDR3 totals 14 residues. The germline V and J ends were trimmed by 7 bases and 4 bases, with 16 bases remaining between them. The CDR3 protein is CASTTLGAAYGYTF. The DNA of the CDR3 is TGTGCCAGCACCACCCTTGGGGCAGCCTATGGCTACACCTTC.

The rearrangement links TRBV6-6 to TRBJ2-7; 8 positions match TRBD1. With 4 bases clipped from V and 0 bases from J, the junction kept 5 bases outside the gene matches. CDR1 and CDR2 (germline): MNHNY, SVGAGI (reference sequence). The CDR3 consists of 15 residues. The CDR3 here is CASSCRDRSSYEQYF. For the CDR3, the DNA is TGTGCCAGCAGTTGCCGGGACAGGAGCTCCTACGAGCAGTACTTC.

This chain links TRBV5-5 with TRBJ2-5; 10 bases map to TRBD1. The DNA end is a closer match to TRBJ2-7, so the J assignment may be wrong. Germline lookup yields CDR1 SGHKS and CDR2 YYEKEE (reference sequence). The CDR3 extends over 15 amino acids. The CDR3 sequence is CASSSGQGVTYEQYF. CDR3 DNA: TGTGCCAGCAGCTCCGGACAGGGGGTGACCTACGAGCAGTACTTC.

The chain uses TRBV7-9 and TRBJ1-2; D unresolved. Trimming cost V 5 bases and J 4 bases, with 11 bases left between them. CDR1 and CDR2 from the germline V gene are SEHNR and FQNEAQ (reference sequence). CDR3 size: 13 residues. The CDR3 region has the DNA TGTGCCAGCAGCCCCTATGGGCGCTATGGCTACACCTTC. Its protein product is CASSPYGRYGYTF.

The sample holds many counts of this clonotype. The J gene is TRBJ2-7, the V gene TRBV4-2, with TRBD1 matching over 9 bases. The CDR3 length is 16 residues. Unmatched junction bases numbered 7, after V lost 3 bases and J lost 1 base. Germline CDR1 and CDR2: LGHNA and YNFKEQ. The CDR3 loop reads CASSQDRGSVSYEQYF. In DNA, the CDR3 is TGTGCCAGCAGCCAGGACAGGGGAAGTGTGTCCTACGAGCAGTACTTC.